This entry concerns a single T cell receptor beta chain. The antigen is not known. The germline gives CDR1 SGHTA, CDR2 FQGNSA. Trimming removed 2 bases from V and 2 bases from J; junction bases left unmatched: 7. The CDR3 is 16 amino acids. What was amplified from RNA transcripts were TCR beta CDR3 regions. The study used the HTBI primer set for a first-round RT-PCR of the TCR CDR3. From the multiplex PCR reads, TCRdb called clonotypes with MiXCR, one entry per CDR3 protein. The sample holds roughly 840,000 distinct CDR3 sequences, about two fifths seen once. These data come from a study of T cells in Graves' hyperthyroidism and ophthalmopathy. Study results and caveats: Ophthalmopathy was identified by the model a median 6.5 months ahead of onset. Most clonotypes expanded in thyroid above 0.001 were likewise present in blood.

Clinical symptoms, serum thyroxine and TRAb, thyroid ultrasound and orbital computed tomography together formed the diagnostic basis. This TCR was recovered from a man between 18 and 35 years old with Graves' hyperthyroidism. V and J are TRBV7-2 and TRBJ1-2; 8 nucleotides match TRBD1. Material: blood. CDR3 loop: CASSLPGQALNYGYTF. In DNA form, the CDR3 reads TGTGCCAGCAGCTTACCGGGACAGGCGTTGAACTATGGCTACACCTTC. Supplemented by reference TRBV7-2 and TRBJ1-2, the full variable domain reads GAGVSQSPSNKVTEKGKDVELRCDPISGHTALYWYRQSLGQGLEFLIYFQGNSAPDKSGLPSDRFSAERTGGSVSTLTIQRTQQEDSAVYLCASSLPGQALNYGYTFGSGTRLTVV.